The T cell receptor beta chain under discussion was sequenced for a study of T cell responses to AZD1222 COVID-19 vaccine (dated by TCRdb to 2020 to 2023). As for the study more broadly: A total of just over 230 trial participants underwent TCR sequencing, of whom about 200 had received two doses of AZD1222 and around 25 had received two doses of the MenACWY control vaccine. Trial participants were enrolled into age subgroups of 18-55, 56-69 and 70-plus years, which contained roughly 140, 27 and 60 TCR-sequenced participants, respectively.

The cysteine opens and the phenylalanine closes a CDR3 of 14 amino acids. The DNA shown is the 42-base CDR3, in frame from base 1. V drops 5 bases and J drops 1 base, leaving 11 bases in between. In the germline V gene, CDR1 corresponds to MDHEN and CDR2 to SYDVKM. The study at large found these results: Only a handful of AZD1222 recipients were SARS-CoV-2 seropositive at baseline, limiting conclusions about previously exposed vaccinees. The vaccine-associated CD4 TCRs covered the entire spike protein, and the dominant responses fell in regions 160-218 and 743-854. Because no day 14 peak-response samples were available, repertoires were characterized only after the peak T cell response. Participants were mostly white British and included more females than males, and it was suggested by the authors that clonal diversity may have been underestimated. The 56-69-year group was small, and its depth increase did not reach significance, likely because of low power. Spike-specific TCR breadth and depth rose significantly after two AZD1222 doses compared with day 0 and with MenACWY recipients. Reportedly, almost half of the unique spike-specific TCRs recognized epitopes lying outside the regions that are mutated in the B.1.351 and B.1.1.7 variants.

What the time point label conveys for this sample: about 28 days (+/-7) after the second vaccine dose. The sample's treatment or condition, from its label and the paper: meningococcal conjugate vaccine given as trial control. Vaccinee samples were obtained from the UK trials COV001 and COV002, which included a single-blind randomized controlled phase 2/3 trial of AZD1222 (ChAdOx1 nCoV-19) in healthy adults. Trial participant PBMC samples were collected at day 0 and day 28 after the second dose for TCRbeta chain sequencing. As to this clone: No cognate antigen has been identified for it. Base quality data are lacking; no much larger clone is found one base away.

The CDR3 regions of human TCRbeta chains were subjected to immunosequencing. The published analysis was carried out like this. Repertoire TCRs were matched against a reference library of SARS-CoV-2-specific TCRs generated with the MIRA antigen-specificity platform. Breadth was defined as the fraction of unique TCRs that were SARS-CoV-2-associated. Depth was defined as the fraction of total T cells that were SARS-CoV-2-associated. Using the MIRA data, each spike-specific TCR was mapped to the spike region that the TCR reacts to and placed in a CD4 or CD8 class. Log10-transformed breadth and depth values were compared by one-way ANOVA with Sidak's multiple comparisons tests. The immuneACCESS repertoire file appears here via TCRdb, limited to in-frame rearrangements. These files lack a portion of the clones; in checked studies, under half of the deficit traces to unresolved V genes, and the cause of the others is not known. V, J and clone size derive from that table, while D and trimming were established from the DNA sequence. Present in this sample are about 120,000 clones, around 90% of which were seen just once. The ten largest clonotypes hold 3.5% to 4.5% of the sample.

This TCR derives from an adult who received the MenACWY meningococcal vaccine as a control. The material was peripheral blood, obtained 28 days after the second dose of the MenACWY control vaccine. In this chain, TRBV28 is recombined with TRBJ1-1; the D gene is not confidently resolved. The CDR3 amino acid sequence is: CASSPMTGNTEAFF. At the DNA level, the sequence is TGTGCCAGCAGTCCCATGACCGGGAACACTGAAGCTTTCTTT.